These 5 T cell receptor beta chains were all obtained from the same sample, sequenced in a study of cytomegalovirus exposure and HLA in healthy donors. A multiplex PCR was run with 60 Vbeta primers and 13 Jbeta primers. Method: immunoSEQ multiplex PCR; TCRdb's copy keeps in-frame clones and lacks some. The sample consists of about 250,000 clones, about 80% of them appearing once. The sample was PBMCs. These receptors originate from a girl under 10 years old in good health and CMV-seronegative.

This chain uses TRBV5-1 with TRBJ2-3; D is perhaps TRBD1 (6 bases). The CDR3 is made up of 15 amino acids. V lost 4 bases to trimming and J lost 2 bases, with 14 bases between them. Germline CDR1 and CDR2: SGHRS and YFSETQ. The CDR3, as DNA: TGCGCCAGCAGCCCTAAAGGGGGTCACACAGATACGCAGTATTTT. This translates into CASSPKGGHTDTQYF.

The genes are TRBV18 and TRBJ2-7, with a possible D match to TRBD2 (6 bases). The germline CDR1 and CDR2 sequences are KGHSH and LQKENI. V gave up 0 bases and J gave up 7 bases, with 19 bases separating them. The CDR3 totals 16 residues. The CDR3 loop is CASSPPGTSSLSEQYF. The CDR3 nucleotides are TGTGCCAGCTCACCACCGGGCACTAGCTCCCTCTCGGAGCAGTACTTC.

The chain combines TRBV5-1 with TRBJ1-1, with D maybe TRBD1 (5 bases). Germline CDR1 SGHRS, CDR2 YFSETQ. V was trimmed by 2 bases and J by 5 bases, leaving 16 bases between them. This CDR3 region has 15 residues. The CDR3 loop is CASSFADRGYTEAFF. CDR3 coding DNA: TGCGCCAGCAGCTTCGCAGATCGGGGGTATACTGAAGCTTTCTTT.

The gene calls are TRBV28 and TRBJ1-2; a weak D match, TRBD1 (6 bases). There are 15 residues in the CDR3. V lost 8 bases and J 0 bases, leaving 16 bases between the germline ends. Germline CDR1 and CDR2: MDHEN and SYDVKM. CDR3 region: CASVPRGPANYGYTF. CDR3 DNA sequence: TGTGCCAGCGTCCCCAGGGGCCCAGCTAACTATGGCTACACCTTC.

This rearrangement joins TRBV19 to TRBJ2-6; TRBD1 is a possible D gene (6 bases). Trimming left V 9 bases short and J 2 bases short, with 11 bases between. The CDR3 runs to 14 residues. The germline gives CDR1 LNHDA, CDR2 SQIVND (reference sequence). The CDR3 bases are TGTGCCAGCAAAGCAGGGGCTGGGGCCAACGTCCTGACTTTC. It specifies CASKAGAGANVLTF.